Below, 29 T cell receptor beta chains from the same sample are listed, as sequenced in a study of tumor-infiltrating lymphocytes in primary liver carcinoma. From around 0.5 ug total RNA, TCR beta cDNA was generated with a primer in the constant region. Researchers made the TCR beta libraries by running three nested multiplex PCR rounds with slightly modified ARM-PCR. Rounds one and two of PCR, each of about 10 cycles, were primed with TRBV1-TRBV30 forward primers and a C-beta reverse primer. TCRdb itself ran the multiplex PCR reads through MiXCR, one entry per CDR3 protein. The table includes 100,000 to 150,000 distinct CDR3 sequences, about 68% detected once. Joint extraction of RNA and DNA used roughly 19-33 mg of bulk tissue that was unsorted. The source material was liver tumor tissue from sampling region 1. Subset here: tumor region T1, superior pole. These receptors all come from an older woman with primary liver carcinoma and hepatitis B virus infection.

Concerning this clonotype: The junction and the germline gene differ at one end; a read error may be behind it. The DNA for the CDR3 is TGTGCCTGCAGTCAATCCGGAACTAGCGGTAACAATGAGCAGTTCTTC. Translation gives CACSQSGTSGNNEQFF. The chain employs TRBV12-3 or TRBV12-4 and TRBJ2-1; 8 nucleotides match TRBD2. The CDR3 spans 16 residues.

A note on this clonotype: It may be a read error: a sequence one base away is much more abundant. Here the CDR3 omits its conserved ending phenylalanine or tryptophan, so a read error is the likely source. The chain joins TRBV30 to TRBJ2-1; D remains unclear. Trimming took off 1 base at V and 2 bases at J, with 6 bases between the two ends. CDR3 length: 13 residues. Germline V gene lookup returns CDR1 GTSNPN and CDR2 SVGIG (reference sequence). The CDR3 sequence is CAWSDGAYNEQFL. CDR3 nucleotides: TGTGCCTGGAGTGACGGCGCCTACAATGAGCAGTTCTTG.

In the case of this clonotype: A read error may explain this, as a much larger clone is one base away. This CDR3 is missing its conserved last phenylalanine or tryptophan, likely due to a read error. The chain is built from TRBV6-1 and TRBJ2-5; TRBD2 agrees at 8 bases. Germline V gene sequence: CDR1 MNHNS, CDR2 SASEGT. The CDR3 sequence is 15 residues long. Losses at the gene ends were 0 bases for V and 0 bases for J; bases not matched to a gene: 0. Here the CDR3 DNA reads TGTGCCAGCAGTGAAGCAGCGGGAGACCAAGAGACCCAGTACTCC. Amino acids: CASSEAAGDQETQYS.

This clonotype was counted between two and nine times. Since a much larger clone is just one base distant, this may be a read error. This chain uses TRBV29-1 with TRBJ1-1; possible D gene TRBD1, 5 bases. The length of the CDR3 is 13 residues. Looked up from germline, CDR1 is SQVTM and CDR2 is ANQGSEA. The CDR3 reads CSVRRDRNIEAFF. The DNA for the CDR3 is TGCAGCGTTCGGCGGGACCGGAACATTGAAGCTTTCTTT.

This chain links TRBV11-2 with TRBJ1-6, with D possibly being TRBD1 (6 bases). Between the trimmed V and J ends, which lost 5 bases and 7 bases, there was a span of 12 bases. The CDR3 runs 14 residues. Per germline, CDR1 SGHAT and CDR2 FQNNGV. The CDR3 DNA reads as TGTGCCAGCAGCCTACGGGGGGCAAATTCACCCCTCCACTTT. It codes for CASSLRGANSPLHF. Looking up the rest from reference TRBV11-2 and TRBJ1-6 gives the full variable domain: EAGVAQSPRYKIIEKRQSVAFWCNPISGHATLYWYQQILGQGPKLLIQFQNNGVVDDSQLPKDRFSAERLKGVDSTLKIQPAKLEDSAVYLCASSLRGANSPLHFGNGTRLTVT.

This clonotype has a count of ten or more. The rearrangement joins TRBV6-5 to TRBJ2-2; 9 positions match TRBD2. CDR1 and CDR2 from the germline V gene are MNHEY and SVGAGI. Trimming took 5 bases from V and 7 from J; bases not matched to a gene: 8. The CDR3 extends over 15 amino acids. In DNA form, the CDR3 reads TGTGCCAGCAGTGAGGACGCGGGAGGGGGCGGGGAGCTGTTTTTT. It specifies CASSEDAGGGGELFF.

As to this clonotype: A clone one base away is much larger, so this may be a read error. This chain uses TRBV29-1 with TRBJ1-1; 9 bases are shared with TRBD1. Germline V gives CDR1 SQVTM, CDR2 ANQGSEA. The CDR3 runs 14 residues. This chain's CDR3 is CSVGKTGGSEKALF. In DNA, the CDR3 is TGCAGCGTTGGAAAAACAGGGGGCTCTGAGAAAGCTCTCTTT.

The chain links TRBV6-1 to TRBJ1-5, with D perhaps TRBD1 (5 bases). The CDR3 is 17 residues long. Between the trimmed V and J ends, which lost 3 bases and 5 bases, there was a span of 20 bases. Germline-derived CDR1 and CDR2 are MNHNS and SASEGT. CDR3 nucleotide sequence: TGTGCCAGCAGTGATCGCGGGACCCGGAACAAGTATCAGCCCCAGCATTTT. Protein sequence: CASSDRGTRNKYQPQHF.

As for this clonotype: The germline gene is not matched at one end of the junction; a read error may be the cause. This chain links TRBV11-2 with TRBJ2-2; no reliable D call. Germline CDR1 and CDR2: SGHAT and FQNNGV. This CDR3 contains 16 residues. CDR3 nucleotide sequence: TGTGCCAGCAGCCTTAGAACAGCGTTGAGCACCGGTGAGCTGTTTTTT. Protein: CASSLRTALSTGELFF. Variable domain in full (rest from reference TRBV11-2 and TRBJ2-2): EAGVAQSPRYKIIEKRQSVAFWCNPISGHATLYWYQQILGQGPKLLIQFQNNGVVDDSQLPKDRFSAERLKGVDSTLKIQPAKLEDSAVYLCASSLRTALSTGELFFGEGSRLTVL.

This clonotype was counted a single time. An end of the junction does not agree with germline; a read error may underlie this. The chain recombines TRBV5-5 with TRBJ2-5; D may be TRBD2 (6 bases). Germline-derived CDR1 and CDR2 are SGHKS and YYEKEE (reference sequence). The CDR3 length is 14 residues. In DNA, the CDR3 is TGTGTCAGCAGCTTGGCTACTAGCTGGGAGACCCAGTACTTC. Translation gives CVSSLATSWETQYF.

The table lists this clonotype with a count of one. One end of the junction fails to match germline, which may point to a read error. The chain carries TRBV29-1 and TRBJ2-1, with 9 bases fitting TRBD1. The germline CDR1 and CDR2 sequences are SQVTM and ANQGSEA. The CDR3 is made up of 15 amino acids. The CDR3 loop reads CSVEDTGGLYNEQSF. CDR3 sequence (DNA): TGTAGCGTTGAAGATACAGGGGGCTTGTACAATGAGCAGTCCTTC.

For this clonotype: Given a much more abundant clone one base away, this may be a read error. This sequence joins TRBV6-2 or TRBV6-3 and TRBJ1-2; no firm D call. Germline assignment: CDR1 MNHEY and CDR2 SVGEGT. This CDR3 is built from 14 residues. The CDR3 reads CVSSQDRRREGYTF. The DNA of the CDR3 is TGTGTCAGCAGCCAAGACCGACGGCGTGAGGGCTACACCTTC.

The chain has TRBV7-9 and TRBJ2-2; 11 bases are a match to TRBD2. The CDR3 loop spans 19 amino acids. Per germline, CDR1 SEHNR and CDR2 FQNEAQ (reference sequence). V gave up 4 bases and J gave up 4 bases; unmatched junction bases: 14. The CDR3 is CASSSDSGRAFIRTGELFF. The CDR3 DNA follows: TGTGCCAGCAGCTCCGATAGCGGGAGGGCCTTTATCCGCACCGGGGAGCTGTTTTTT.

As regards this clonotype: Sequence at one end of the junction differs from germline and may be a read error. The gene calls are TRBV10-2 and TRBJ2-5; D unclear. This CDR3 has 14 residues. CDR1 is WSHSY and CDR2 is SAAADI in the germline V gene. CDR3 sequence: CASSDGRYQGTQYF. CDR3 coding DNA: TGCGCCAGCAGTGACGGCAGGTACCAAGGGACCCAGTACTTC.

Of note for this clonotype: Possible read error: a much larger clone is one base away. The V and J genes are TRBV29-1 and TRBJ2-3; 7 positions agree with TRBD1. CDR3 length equals 13 residues. Germline CDR1 reads SQVTM; CDR2 reads ANQGSEA. The CDR3 DNA is TGCGGCGTTGAGGGGGCCTCCACAGATACGCAGTATTTT. Translated, it gives CGVEGASTDTQYF.

Regarding this clonotype: A read error may account for a junction end that differs from germline. The chain carries TRBV11-3 and TRBJ2-7; D might be TRBD1 or TRBD2, each matching 6 bases. Germline loops: CDR1 SGHNT, CDR2 YENEEA. CDR3 length equals 13 residues. The CDR3 spells CASSAGGSYEQYF. The CDR3 DNA sequence: TGTGCCAGCAGTGCCGGGGGCAGCTACGAACAGTACTTC.

DNA for the CDR3: TGTGCCTCAAAGTCCAGGGACTTCTACTACGAGCAGTTCTTC. This translates into CASKSRDFYYEQFF. The J gene is TRBJ2-1, the V gene TRBV6-5, with D perhaps TRBD2 (6 bases). The CDR3 spans 14 residues. The V gene's germline CDR1 is MNHEY and CDR2 SVGAGI. V gave up 11 bases and J gave up 10 bases, with 24 bases separating them.

The gene calls are TRBV7-9 and TRBJ1-1, with 7 bases lining up with TRBD1. CDR1 and CDR2 (germline): SEHNR, FQNEAQ (reference sequence). The length of the CDR3 is 14 residues. The CDR3 DNA sequence: TGTGCTAGCTGTCCACAGGGGTGGGACACTGAAGCTTTCTTT. This codes for CASCPQGWDTEAFF.

This clonotype was counted a few times. This CDR3 is CSISRSGLETQYF. The DNA of the CDR3 is TGCAGTATCTCCAGATCGGGCTTGGAGACCCAGTACTTC. The chain couples TRBV29-1 to TRBJ2-5; D unclear. The CDR3 loop spans 13 amino acids. CDR1 and CDR2 (germline): SQVTM, ANQGSEA.

V gene TRBV12-3 or TRBV12-4 combines with J gene TRBJ1-4, with D perhaps TRBD1 (5 bases). V lost 1 base and J 6 bases, leaving 9 bases between the germline ends. The CDR3 has 14 residues. The CDR3 DNA reads TGTGCCAGCAGTTTAGGGACACCTTATGAAAAACTGTTTTTT. This sequence encodes CASSLGTPYEKLFF.

Note on this clonotype: This CDR3 fails to terminate in the conserved phenylalanine or tryptophan, so it likely reflects a read error. The rearrangement uses TRBV11-2 and TRBJ2-7; D not resolved. Between the trimmed V and J ends, which lost 3 bases and 2 bases, there was a span of 11 bases. Germline values: CDR1 SGHAT, CDR2 FQNNGV. The CDR3 runs 14 residues. In DNA form, the CDR3 reads TGTGCCAGCAGCTTTCCTAAATCACCCTACGAGCAGTACTCC. Its protein product is CASSFPKSPYEQYS.

Regarding this clonotype: The junction differs from germline at one of its ends, possibly a read error. The genes are TRBV5-1 and TRBJ1-2, with 8 bases matching TRBD1. Germline V gene data show CDR1 as SGHRS and CDR2 as YFSETQ. CDR3 length: 15 amino acids. In DNA form, the CDR3 reads TGCGCTAGCAGCTCCGGACAGGGTGGTCACTATGGCTACACCTTC. Its translation: CASSSGQGGHYGYTF.

For this clonotype: The junction does not match germline at one end; this may be a read error. The genes are TRBV11-2 and TRBJ2-1, with a possible D match to TRBD1 (5 bases). This CDR3 has 14 amino acids. In germline, CDR1 is SGHAT, CDR2 FQNNGV. The CDR3 sequence is CGSRLGAGRNEQFF. The DNA for the CDR3 is TGTGGCAGCAGATTAGGGGCAGGGCGCAACGAGCAGTTCTTC.

The sample holds many counts of this clonotype. The chain couples TRBV10-3 to TRBJ2-5; possible D gene TRBD2, 6 bases. This CDR3 has 14 amino acids. V gave up 6 bases and J gave up 5 bases, with 16 bases separating them. Germline values: CDR1 ENHRY, CDR2 SYGVKD. In nucleotides, the CDR3 is TGTGCCATCAGCCCCAGAGGAGGGTCGGAGACCCAGTACTTC. Translated, it gives CAISPRGGSETQYF.

This clonotype was detected ten times or more. The rearrangement links TRBV6-5 to TRBJ2-1; 7 bases align to TRBD1. Germline values: CDR1 MNHEY, CDR2 SVGAGI. This CDR3 has 15 residues. V dropped 2 bases and J dropped 8; count of bases not matched to a gene: 9. The CDR3 nucleotides are TGTGCCAGCAGTTACGGGCCAGGGGGTCGATATGAGCAGTTCTTC. This sequence encodes CASSYGPGGRYEQFF.

This clonotype occurred a few times. V and J are TRBV11-2 and TRBJ1-2; D uncertain. CDR1 is SGHAT, CDR2 FQNNGV, per germline. Trimming removed 5 bases at V and 4 bases at J, with 8 bases between. The CDR3 runs 12 residues. CDR3 coding DNA: TGTGCCAGCAGCCTTGTCACCTATGGCTACACCTTC. Encoded protein: CASSLVTYGYTF.

Comments on this clonotype: This may stem from a read error, because a much larger clone lies one nucleotide away. The rearrangement links TRBV13 to TRBJ2-2, with D possibly called TRBD1 or TRBD2 (5 bases each). The germline V gene has CDR1 PRHDT and CDR2 FYEKMQ (reference sequence). This CDR3 has 15 amino acids. Trimming left V 7 bases short and J 4 bases short, with 16 bases between. The CDR3 DNA follows: TGTGCCAGCAAGAGGGGATGGGGAAGCACCGGGGAGCTGTTTTTT. Translating gives CASKRGWGSTGELFF.

A note on this clonotype: This sequence may be a read error, since a much larger clone differs from it by one base. The chain carries TRBV6-5 and TRBJ2-2; D ambiguous. The CDR3 loop spans 14 amino acids. V shed 10 bases and J shed 0 bases, with 12 bases lying between them. Germline-derived CDR1 and CDR2 are MNHEY and SVGAGI. The DNA for the CDR3 is TGTGCCACTCAACAGAGCGCGAACACCGGGGAGCTGTTTTTT. Its protein product is CATQQSANTGELFF.

The chain is built from TRBV11-2 and TRBJ2-7; D unclear. Germline V gene lookup returns CDR1 SGHAT and CDR2 FQNNGV. V was pared by 5 bases and J by 5 bases, with 19 bases between. The CDR3 spans 15 residues. CDR3 sequence (DNA): TGTGCCAGCAGCCTCGCAGTCAGAGGAATTAACGAGCAGTACTTC. It translates to CASSLAVRGINEQYF.